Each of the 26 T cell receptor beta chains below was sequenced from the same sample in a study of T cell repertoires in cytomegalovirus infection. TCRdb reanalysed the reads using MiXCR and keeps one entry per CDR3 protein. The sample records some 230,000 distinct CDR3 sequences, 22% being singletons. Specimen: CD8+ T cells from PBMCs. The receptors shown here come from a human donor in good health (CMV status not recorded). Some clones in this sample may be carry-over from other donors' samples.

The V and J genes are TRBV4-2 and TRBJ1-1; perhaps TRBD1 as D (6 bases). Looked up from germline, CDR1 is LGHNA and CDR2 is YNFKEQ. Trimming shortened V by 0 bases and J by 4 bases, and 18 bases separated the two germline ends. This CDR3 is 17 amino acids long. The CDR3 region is CASSQDYPQGPGTEAFF. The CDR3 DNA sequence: TGTGCCAGCAGCCAAGATTACCCCCAGGGGCCGGGCACTGAAGCTTTCTTT.

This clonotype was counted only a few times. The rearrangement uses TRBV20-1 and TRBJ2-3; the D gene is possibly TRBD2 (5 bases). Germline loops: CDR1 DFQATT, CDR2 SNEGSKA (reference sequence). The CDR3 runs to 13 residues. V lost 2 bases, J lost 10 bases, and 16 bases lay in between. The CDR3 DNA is TGCAGTGCTAGACCAATACTAGACGCGGCGCAGTATTTT. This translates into CSARPILDAAQYF.

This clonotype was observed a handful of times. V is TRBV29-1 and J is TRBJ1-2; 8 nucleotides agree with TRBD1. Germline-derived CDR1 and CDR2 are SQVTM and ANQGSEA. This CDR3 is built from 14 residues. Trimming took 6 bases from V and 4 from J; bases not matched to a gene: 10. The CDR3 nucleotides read TGCAGCGTGGAACAGGGGGAGGGTTTCTATGGCTACACCTTC. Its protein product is CSVEQGEGFYGYTF.

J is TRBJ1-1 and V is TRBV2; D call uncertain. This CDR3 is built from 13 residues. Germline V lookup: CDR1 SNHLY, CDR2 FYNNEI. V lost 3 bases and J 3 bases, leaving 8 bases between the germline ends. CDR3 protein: CASSETGHTEAFF. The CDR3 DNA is TGTGCCAGCAGTGAGACGGGTCACACTGAAGCTTTCTTT.

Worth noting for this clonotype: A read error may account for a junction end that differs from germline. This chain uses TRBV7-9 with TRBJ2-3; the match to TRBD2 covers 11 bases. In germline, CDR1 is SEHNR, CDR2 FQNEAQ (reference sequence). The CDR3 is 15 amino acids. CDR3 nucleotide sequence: TGTACCAGCAGCCTCCCTAGCGGGGGGTCTGATACGCAGTATTTT. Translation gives CTSSLPSGGSDTQYF.

The CDR3 nucleotides read TGTGCCAGCAGCGCCCGGACAGGGTTTAACTATGGCTACACCTTC. Translating it yields CASSARTGFNYGYTF. This chain joins TRBV7-6 and TRBJ1-2; the match to TRBD1 covers 8 bases. This CDR3 comprises 15 residues. The J segment lost 1 base and the V segment lost 5 bases, leaving 6 bases of the junction unmatched. Germline CDR1 is SGHVS and CDR2 is FNYEAQ. The entire variable domain, with the rest obtained from reference TRBV7-6 and TRBJ1-2, is as follows: GAGVSQSPRYKVTKRGQDVALRCDPISGHVSLYWYRQALGQGPEFLTYFNYEAQQDKSGLPNDRFSAERPEGSISTLTIQRTEQRDSAMYRCASSARTGFNYGYTFGSGTRLTVV.

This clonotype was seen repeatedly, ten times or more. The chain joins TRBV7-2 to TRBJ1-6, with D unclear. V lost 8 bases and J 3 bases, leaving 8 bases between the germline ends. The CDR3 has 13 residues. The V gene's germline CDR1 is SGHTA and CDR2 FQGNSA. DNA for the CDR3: TGTGCCAGCCAGAGAGGCTATAATTCACCCCTCCACTTT. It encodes CASQRGYNSPLHF.

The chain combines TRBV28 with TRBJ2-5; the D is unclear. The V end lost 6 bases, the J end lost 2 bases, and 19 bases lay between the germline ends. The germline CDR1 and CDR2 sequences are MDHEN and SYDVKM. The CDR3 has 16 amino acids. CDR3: CASSLRIGYKQETQYF. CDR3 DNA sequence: TGTGCCAGCAGCTTAAGAATCGGATACAAACAAGAGACCCAGTACTTC. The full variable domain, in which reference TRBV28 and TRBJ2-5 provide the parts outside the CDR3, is DVKVTQSSRYLVKRTGEKVFLECVQDMDHENMFWYRQDPGLGLRLIYFSYDVKMKEKGDIPEGYSVSREKKERFSLILESASTNQTSMYLCASSLRIGYKQETQYFGPGTRLLVL.

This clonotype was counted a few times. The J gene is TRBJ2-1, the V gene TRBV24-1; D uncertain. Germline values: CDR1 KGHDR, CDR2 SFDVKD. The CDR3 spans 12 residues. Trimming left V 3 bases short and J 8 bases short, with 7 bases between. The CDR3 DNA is TGTGCCACCAGTGATCCCGCCGATGAGCAGTTCTTC. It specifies CATSDPADEQFF.

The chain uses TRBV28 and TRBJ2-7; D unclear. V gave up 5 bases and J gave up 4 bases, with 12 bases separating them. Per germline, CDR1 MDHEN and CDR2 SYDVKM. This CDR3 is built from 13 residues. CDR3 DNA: TGTGCCAGCAGTGAACTGAGGCGTTACGAGCAGTACTTC. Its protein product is CASSELRRYEQYF.

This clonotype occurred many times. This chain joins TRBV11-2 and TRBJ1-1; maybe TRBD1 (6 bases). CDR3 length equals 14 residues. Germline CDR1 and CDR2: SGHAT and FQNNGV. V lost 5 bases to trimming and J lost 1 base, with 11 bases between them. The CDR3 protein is CASSRDRQNTEAFF. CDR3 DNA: TGTGCCAGCAGCCGAGACAGGCAGAACACTGAAGCTTTCTTT. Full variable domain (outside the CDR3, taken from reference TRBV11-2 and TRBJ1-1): EAGVAQSPRYKIIEKRQSVAFWCNPISGHATLYWYQQILGQGPKLLIQFQNNGVVDDSQLPKDRFSAERLKGVDSTLKIQPAKLEDSAVYLCASSRDRQNTEAFFGQGTRLTVV.

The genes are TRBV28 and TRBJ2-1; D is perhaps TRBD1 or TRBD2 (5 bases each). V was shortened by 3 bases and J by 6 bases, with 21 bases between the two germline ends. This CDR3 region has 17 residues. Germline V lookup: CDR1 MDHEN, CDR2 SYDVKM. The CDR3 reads CASSFLPRHLGGNEQFF. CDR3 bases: TGTGCCAGCAGTTTTCTCCCCCGACATCTTGGGGGCAATGAGCAGTTCTTC.

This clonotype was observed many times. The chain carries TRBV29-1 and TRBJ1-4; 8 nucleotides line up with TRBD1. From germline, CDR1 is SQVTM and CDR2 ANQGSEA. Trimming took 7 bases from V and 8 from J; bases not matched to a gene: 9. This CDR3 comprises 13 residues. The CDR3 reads CSANTGGNEKLFF. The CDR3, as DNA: TGCAGCGCGAACACAGGGGGTAACGAAAAACTGTTTTTT. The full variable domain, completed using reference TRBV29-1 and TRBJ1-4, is SAVISQKPSRDICQRGTSLTIQCQVDSQVTMMFWYRQQPGQSLTLIATANQGSEATYESGFVIDKFPISRPNLTFSTLTVSNMSPEDSSIYLCSANTGGNEKLFFGSGTQLSVL.

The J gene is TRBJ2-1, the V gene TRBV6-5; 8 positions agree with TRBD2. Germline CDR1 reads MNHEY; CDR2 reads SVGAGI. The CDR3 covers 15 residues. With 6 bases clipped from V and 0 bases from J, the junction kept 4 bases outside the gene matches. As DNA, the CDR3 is TGTGCCAGCAGGCGGGGGGTTAGCTCCTACAATGAGCAGTTCTTC. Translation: CASRRGVSSYNEQFF.

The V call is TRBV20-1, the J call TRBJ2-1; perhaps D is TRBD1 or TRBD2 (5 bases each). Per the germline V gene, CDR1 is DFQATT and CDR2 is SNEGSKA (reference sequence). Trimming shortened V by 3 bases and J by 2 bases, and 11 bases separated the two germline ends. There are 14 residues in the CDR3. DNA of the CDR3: TGCAGTGCTAGCCAACGGGACCCCTACAATGAGCAGTTCTTC. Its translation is CSASQRDPYNEQFF.

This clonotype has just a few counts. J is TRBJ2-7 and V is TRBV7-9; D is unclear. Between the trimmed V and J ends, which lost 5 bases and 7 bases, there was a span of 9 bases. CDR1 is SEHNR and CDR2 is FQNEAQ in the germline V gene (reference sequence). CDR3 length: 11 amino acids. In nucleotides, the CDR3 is TGTGCCAGCAGCGCTACCTGGGAGCAGTACTTC. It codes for CASSATWEQYF. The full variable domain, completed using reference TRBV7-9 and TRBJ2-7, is DTGVSQNPRHKITKRGQNVTFRCDPISEHNRLYWYRQTLGQGPEFLTYFQNEAQLEKSRLLSDRFSAERPKGSFSTLEIQRTEQGDSAMYLCASSATWEQYFGPGTRLTVT.

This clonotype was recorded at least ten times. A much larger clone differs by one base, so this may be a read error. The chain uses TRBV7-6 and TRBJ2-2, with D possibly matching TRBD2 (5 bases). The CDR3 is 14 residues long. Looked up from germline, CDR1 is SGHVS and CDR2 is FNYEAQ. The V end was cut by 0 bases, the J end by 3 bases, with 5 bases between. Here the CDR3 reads CASSLAGDTGELFF. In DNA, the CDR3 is TGTGCCAGCAGCTTAGCCGGGGACACCGGGGAGCTGTTTTTT.

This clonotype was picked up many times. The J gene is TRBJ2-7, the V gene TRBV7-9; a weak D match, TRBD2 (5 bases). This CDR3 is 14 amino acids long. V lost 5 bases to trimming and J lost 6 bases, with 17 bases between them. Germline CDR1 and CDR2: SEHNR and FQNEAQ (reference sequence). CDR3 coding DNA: TGTGCCAGCAGCGATGAGAGGGTCCCCCTCGAGCAGTACTTC. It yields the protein CASSDERVPLEQYF.

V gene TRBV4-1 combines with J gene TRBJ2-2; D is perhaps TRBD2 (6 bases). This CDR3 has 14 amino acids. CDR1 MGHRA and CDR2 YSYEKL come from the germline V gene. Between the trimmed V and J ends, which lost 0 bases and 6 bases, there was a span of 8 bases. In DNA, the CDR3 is TGCGCCAGCAGCCAAGAAACTAGCCCCGGGGAGCTGTTTTTT. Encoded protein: CASSQETSPGELFF.

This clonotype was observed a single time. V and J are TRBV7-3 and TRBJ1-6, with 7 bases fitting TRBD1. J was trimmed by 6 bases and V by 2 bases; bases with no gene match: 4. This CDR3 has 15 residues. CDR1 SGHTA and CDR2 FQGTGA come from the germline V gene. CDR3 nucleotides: TGTGCCAGCAGCTTAGAGGGACAGCTTAATTCACCCCTCCACTTT. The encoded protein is CASSLEGQLNSPLHF.

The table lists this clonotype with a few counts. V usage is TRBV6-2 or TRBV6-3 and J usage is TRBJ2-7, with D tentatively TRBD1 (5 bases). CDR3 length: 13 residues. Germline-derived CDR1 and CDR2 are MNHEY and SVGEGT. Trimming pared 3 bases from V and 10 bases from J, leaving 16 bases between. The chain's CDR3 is CASSYLLRVLQYF. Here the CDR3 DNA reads TGTGCCAGCAGTTATCTACTCAGGGTGCTCCAGTACTTC.

The CDR3 DNA reads TGTGCCAGCATTACCCCCCCCCATGAGCAGTTCTTC. Its translation is CASITPPHEQFF. The J gene is TRBJ2-1, the V gene TRBV28; D unresolved. Trimming pared 7 bases from V and 8 bases from J, leaving 12 bases between. This CDR3 has 12 amino acids. CDR1 is MDHEN and CDR2 is SYDVKM in the germline V gene.

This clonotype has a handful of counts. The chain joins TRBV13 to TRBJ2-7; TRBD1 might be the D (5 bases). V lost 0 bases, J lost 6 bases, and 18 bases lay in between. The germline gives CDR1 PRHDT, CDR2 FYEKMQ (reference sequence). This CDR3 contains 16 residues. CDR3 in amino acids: CASSLGPGQGDPEQYF. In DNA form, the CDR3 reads TGTGCCAGCAGCTTAGGCCCGGGCCAGGGCGATCCCGAGCAGTACTTC.

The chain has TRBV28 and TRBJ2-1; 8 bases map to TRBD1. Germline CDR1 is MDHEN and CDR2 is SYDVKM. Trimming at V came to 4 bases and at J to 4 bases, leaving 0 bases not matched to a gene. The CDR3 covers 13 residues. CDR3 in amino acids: CASSWTGYNEQFF. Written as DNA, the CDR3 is TGTGCCAGCAGTTGGACAGGGTACAATGAGCAGTTCTTC.

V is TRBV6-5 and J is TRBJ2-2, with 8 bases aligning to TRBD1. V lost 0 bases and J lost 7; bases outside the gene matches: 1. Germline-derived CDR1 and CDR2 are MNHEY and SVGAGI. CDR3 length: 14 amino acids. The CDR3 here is CASSYSTGVGELFF. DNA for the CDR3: TGTGCCAGCAGTTACTCGACAGGGGTCGGGGAGCTGTTTTTT.

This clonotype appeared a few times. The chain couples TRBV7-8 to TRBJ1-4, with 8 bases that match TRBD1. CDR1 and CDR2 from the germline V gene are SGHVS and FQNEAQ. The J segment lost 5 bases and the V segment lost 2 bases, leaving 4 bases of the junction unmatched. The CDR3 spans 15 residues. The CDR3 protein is CASSLLGTGNEKLFF. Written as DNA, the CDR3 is TGTGCCAGCAGCTTACTGGGGACAGGCAATGAAAAACTGTTTTTT.